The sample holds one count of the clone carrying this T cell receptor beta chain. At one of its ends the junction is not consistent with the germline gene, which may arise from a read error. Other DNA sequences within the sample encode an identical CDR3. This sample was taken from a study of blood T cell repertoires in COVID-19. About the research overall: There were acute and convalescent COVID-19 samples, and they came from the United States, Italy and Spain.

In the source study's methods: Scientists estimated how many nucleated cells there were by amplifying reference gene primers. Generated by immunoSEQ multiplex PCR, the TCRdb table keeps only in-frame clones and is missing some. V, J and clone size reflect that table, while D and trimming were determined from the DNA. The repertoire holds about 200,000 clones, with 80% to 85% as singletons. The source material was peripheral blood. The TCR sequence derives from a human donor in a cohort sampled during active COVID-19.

The CDR3 sequence is CSVGGTGASYNEQFF. The CDR3, as DNA: TGCAGTGTTGGAGGGACAGGGGCCTCCTACAATGAGCAGTTCTTC. The chain recombines TRBV29-1 with TRBJ2-1, with 10 nucleotides matching TRBD1. The CDR3 runs 15 residues. The germline V gene encodes CDR1 SQVTM and CDR2 ANQGSEA.